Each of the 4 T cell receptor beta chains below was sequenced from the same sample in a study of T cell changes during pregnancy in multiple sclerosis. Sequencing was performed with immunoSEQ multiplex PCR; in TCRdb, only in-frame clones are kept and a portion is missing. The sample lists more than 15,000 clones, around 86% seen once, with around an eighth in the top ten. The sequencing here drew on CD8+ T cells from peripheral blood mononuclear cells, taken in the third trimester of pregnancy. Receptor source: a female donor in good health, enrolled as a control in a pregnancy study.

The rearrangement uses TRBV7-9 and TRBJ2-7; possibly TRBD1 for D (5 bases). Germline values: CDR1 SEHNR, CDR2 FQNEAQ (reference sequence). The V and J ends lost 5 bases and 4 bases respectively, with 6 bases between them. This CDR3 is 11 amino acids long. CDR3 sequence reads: CASSPGYEQYF. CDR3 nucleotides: TGTGCCAGCAGCCCAGGGTACGAGCAGTACTTC.

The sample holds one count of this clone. CDR3 coding DNA: TGTGCCAGCAGCGTAGATCGGGGGTACGAGCAGTACTTC. Protein: CASSVDRGYEQYF. The V call is TRBV9, the J call TRBJ2-7, with D perhaps TRBD2 (6 bases). CDR1 and CDR2 (germline): SGDLS, YYNGEE. The CDR3 length is 13 residues. Trimming pared 0 bases from V and 4 bases from J, leaving 8 bases between.

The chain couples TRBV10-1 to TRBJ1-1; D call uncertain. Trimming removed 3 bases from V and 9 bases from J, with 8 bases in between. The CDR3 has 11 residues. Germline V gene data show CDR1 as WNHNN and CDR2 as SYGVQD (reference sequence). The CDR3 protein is CASSDGDKAFF. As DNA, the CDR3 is TGCGCCAGCAGTGACGGGGATAAAGCTTTCTTT.

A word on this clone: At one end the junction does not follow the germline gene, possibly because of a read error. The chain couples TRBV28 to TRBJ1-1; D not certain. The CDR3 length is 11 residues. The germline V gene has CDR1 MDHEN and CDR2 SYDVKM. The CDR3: CASSSNSEAFF. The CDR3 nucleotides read TGTGCCAGCAGTTCAAACAGTGAAGCTTTCTTT.